This T cell receptor (beta chain) was retrieved from a study of T-cell memory formation after mild COVID-19. Study-level results: Among clones peaking at day 37 in the second wave, SARS-CoV-2 specificity remained unconfirmed. Contracting clones, day 15 to 85, had balanced CD4/CD8, and later expanders favored CD4+.

Many counts were recorded for this clonotype. Its antigen is still unknown. TCRdb independently ran MiXCR on the 5' RACE reads; one entry per CDR3 protein. The sample holds 350,000 or so distinct CDR3 sequences, approximately 22% seen once. CDR3 size: 15 residues. V shed 4 bases and J shed 0 bases, with 12 bases lying between them. The source material was PBMCs or a T cell subset sorted from them (not recorded which). This chain connects TRBV12-3 or TRBV12-4 to TRBJ1-1; tentatively, D is TRBD1 (6 bases). This clonotype originated in a man between 18 and 35 years old who had mild COVID-19 (a few samples of this study predate the infection). Cell type and time point are not known. CDR3 in DNA: TGTGCCAGCAGTTATACAGGGCTCATGAACACTGAAGCTTTCTTT. Protein product: CASSYTGLMNTEAFF.